Each of the 20 T cell receptor beta chains below was sequenced from the same sample in a study of chemoradiotherapy in HPV16-positive cancers (dated by TCRdb to the early 2020s). Library preparation was by the immunoSEQ multiplex PCR assay. Held by TCRdb, this immuneACCESS table contains in-frame sequences only and omits some clones. Under half of the omission traces to an unresolved V gene where checked; the cause of the rest is unknown. The sample contains about 21,000 clones, around 88% of them found a single time. The top ten hold roughly 4.4% of the sample. This specimen was blood, taken from a patient who underwent chemoradiotherapy. The receptors were sampled from a human donor with HPV-associated anogenital cancer.

The genes are TRBV2 and TRBJ1-2; perhaps TRBD1 as D (5 bases). This CDR3 region has 13 residues. The germline V gene has CDR1 SNHLY and CDR2 FYNNEI. V lost 6 bases, J lost 5 bases, and 13 bases lay in between. This chain's CDR3 is CASSPGGDYGYTF. The CDR3 region has the DNA TGTGCCAGCAGCCCCGGGGGGGATTATGGCTACACCTTC.

A note on this clone: The junction departs from germline at one end; a sequencing error may be responsible. V usage is TRBV30 and J usage is TRBJ1-1, with D unclear. Germline V gene lookup returns CDR1 GTSNPN and CDR2 SVGIG (reference sequence). This CDR3 comprises 10 residues. The CDR3 spells CAWSVIEPLF. The CDR3, as DNA: TGTGCCTGGAGTGTTATCGAGCCCCTCTTT. The variable domain in full, with the rest retrieved from reference TRBV30 and TRBJ1-1, is SQTIHQWPATLVQPVGSPLSLECTVEGTSNPNLYWYRQAAGRGLQLLFYSVGIGQISSEVPQNLSASRPQDRQFILSSKKLLLSDSGFYLCAWSVIEPLFGQGTRLTVV.

The genes are TRBV11-2 and TRBJ2-3; 9 bases are shared with TRBD1. The CDR3 is 16 residues long. Germline V gene data show CDR1 as SGHAT and CDR2 as FQNNGV. J was trimmed by 3 bases and V by 5 bases; bases with no gene match: 9. The CDR3 region is CASSSRDREGTDTQYF. CDR3 coding DNA: TGTGCCAGCAGCAGCCGGGACAGGGAGGGGACAGATACGCAGTATTTT. Filled out from reference TRBV11-2 and TRBJ2-3, the complete variable domain reads EAGVAQSPRYKIIEKRQSVAFWCNPISGHATLYWYQQILGQGPKLLIQFQNNGVVDDSQLPKDRFSAERLKGVDSTLKIQPAKLEDSAVYLCASSSRDREGTDTQYFGPGTRLTVL.

The rearrangement joins TRBV6-1 to TRBJ1-5, with TRBD1 as a possible D gene (6 bases). The ends were cut back, 3 bases at V and 2 bases at J, with 11 bases in the middle. Germline V CDR1 and CDR2: MNHNS, SASEGT. The CDR3 totals 15 residues. DNA for the CDR3: TGTGCCAGCAGTGACAGGGGAGGCGGCAATCAGCCCCAGCATTTT. Translated: CASSDRGGGNQPQHF.

The chain carries TRBV5-1 and TRBJ2-7; 8 nucleotides match TRBD1. The length of the CDR3 is 15 residues. The germline CDR1 and CDR2 sequences are SGHRS and YFSETQ. The junction had 8 bases not matched to a gene; V was cut back by 4 bases and J by 2 bases. In DNA, the CDR3 is TGCGCCAGCAGCCAAACCGGGACAGGTCCCTACGAGCAGTACTTC. It yields the protein CASSQTGTGPYEQYF.

This rearrangement joins TRBV18 to TRBJ2-7; weak D call: TRBD1 (6 bases). Germline loops: CDR1 KGHSH, CDR2 LQKENI. The V end lost 6 bases, the J end lost 4 bases, and 16 bases lay between the germline ends. This CDR3 spans 14 amino acids. CDR3 sequence reads: CASSLSGELYEQYF. DNA of the CDR3: TGTGCCAGCTCTCTCTCAGGGGAACTTTACGAGCAGTACTTC.

The chain carries TRBV5-1 and TRBJ2-5; 7 nucleotides agree with TRBD1. V lost 3 bases and J lost 4; bases outside the gene matches: 12. Germline assignment: CDR1 SGHRS and CDR2 YFSETQ. The CDR3 is 16 residues long. In DNA, the CDR3 is TGCGCCAGCAGCTCTCTCGAAAGGGGGCTTGGAGAGACCCAGTACTTC. This sequence encodes CASSSLERGLGETQYF.

For this clone: An end of the junction differs from the germline gene, which may be a read error. The J gene is TRBJ2-5, the V gene TRBV29-1, with 12 bases aligning to TRBD2. CDR1 and CDR2 from the germline V gene are SQVTM and ANQGSEA. CDR3 length: 16 residues. The CDR3 here is CSVDAGLAGIWETRYF. CDR3 DNA: TGCAGCGTTGATGCTGGACTAGCGGGGATCTGGGAGACCCGGTACTTC.

V usage is TRBV30 and J usage is TRBJ2-7; TRBD1 agrees at 12 bases. Looked up from germline, CDR1 is GTSNPN and CDR2 is SVGIG (reference sequence). Trimming took 3 bases from V and 7 from J; bases not matched to a gene: 4. The CDR3 is made up of 13 amino acids. The CDR3 DNA is TGTGCCTGGAGGGGACAGGGGGCTGGAGAGCAGTACTTC. Translated: CAWRGQGAGEQYF.

The chain uses TRBV6-6 and TRBJ2-7; 8 bases line up with TRBD1. There are 14 residues in the CDR3. Germline V gene data show CDR1 as MNHNY and CDR2 as SVGAGI (reference sequence). After removal of 6 bases from V and 4 bases from J, the junction contained 8 bases not matched to a gene. CDR3 loop: CASRTGTGFYEQYF. The CDR3 region has the DNA TGTGCCAGCAGGACCGGGACAGGCTTTTACGAGCAGTACTTC.

The V and J genes are TRBV6-5 and TRBJ1-2, with a possible D match to TRBD1 (5 bases). V was clipped by 2 bases and J by 8 bases, with 15 bases between them. The CDR3 sequence is 14 residues long. Germline CDR1 MNHEY, CDR2 SVGAGI. DNA of the CDR3: TGTGCCAGCAGTTACCGGGACCCGGTTTGGGGCTACACCTTC. Translated, it gives CASSYRDPVWGYTF.

The rearrangement links TRBV30 to TRBJ1-6; D is uncertain. Per the germline V gene, CDR1 is GTSNPN and CDR2 is SVGIG (reference sequence). Deletions cut 5 bases from V and 8 bases from J, with 13 bases between. The CDR3 runs 13 residues. CDR3 protein: CAWVGPVDSPLHF. The CDR3, as DNA: TGTGCCTGGGTCGGACCCGTGGATTCACCCCTCCACTTT. The full variable domain, its missing parts supplied by reference TRBV30 and TRBJ1-6, is SQTIHQWPATLVQPVGSPLSLECTVEGTSNPNLYWYRQAAGRGLQLLFYSVGIGQISSEVPQNLSASRPQDRQFILSSKKLLLSDSGFYLCAWVGPVDSPLHFGNGTRLTVT.

This clone has a single count. CDR3 amino acids: CASGRNTGELFF. The CDR3 DNA follows: TGTGCCAGTGGCAGGAACACCGGGGAGCTGTTTTTT. The gene calls are TRBV19 and TRBJ2-2; D remains ambiguous. The V end lost 8 bases, the J end lost 1 base, and 5 bases lay between the germline ends. CDR1 is LNHDA and CDR2 is SQIVND in the germline V gene (reference sequence). This CDR3 contains 12 residues.

The genes are TRBV4-3 and TRBJ1-6; D unclear. Germline CDR1 and CDR2: LGHNA and YSLEER. CDR3 length equals 15 residues. V shed 3 bases and J shed 7 bases, with 13 bases lying between them. The CDR3 loop reads CASSQEAGRNSPLHF. In nucleotides, the CDR3 is TGCGCCAGCAGCCAGGAGGCCGGGCGCAATTCACCCCTCCACTTT.

The chain has TRBV5-6 and TRBJ2-5, with D unresolved. V was cut by 4 bases and J by 2 bases, with 9 bases left in between. CDR3 length: 13 residues. Germline V lookup: CDR1 SGHDT, CDR2 YYEEEE. Here the CDR3 reads CASSLPPQETQYF. The CDR3 DNA sequence: TGTGCCAGCAGCCTACCTCCTCAAGAGACCCAGTACTTC.

In its sample, this clone was seen once. The chain is built from TRBV5-7 and TRBJ2-5; the match to TRBD2 covers 8 bases. TRBV5-7 is placed among ORFs of uncertain function. The CDR3 has 12 residues. The V gene end was trimmed by 10 bases and the J gene end by 4 bases; junction bases not matched to a gene: 6. CDR3 protein: CAAGRGGETQYF. The CDR3 DNA sequence: TGTGCCGCTGGACGGGGGGGAGAGACCCAGTACTTC.

V usage is TRBV10-3 and J usage is TRBJ1-6, with D unclear. The V gene's germline CDR1 is ENHRY and CDR2 SYGVKD. V was cut by 4 bases and J by 10 bases, with 11 bases left in between. The CDR3 covers 13 residues. The CDR3 DNA reads as TGTGCCATCAGTGCCACCGACGCCTCACCCCTCCACTTT. Translated, it gives CAISATDASPLHF.

This clone was seen once. The V gene is TRBV5-1, the J gene TRBJ2-7; 9 bases are a match to TRBD1. CDR3 length: 15 amino acids. The V gene end was trimmed by 4 bases and the J gene end by 4 bases; junction bases not matched to a gene: 9. CDR1 and CDR2 (germline): SGHRS, YFSETQ. The CDR3 DNA sequence: TGCGCCAGCAGCGGGCCCGGGACAGGGAAATACGAGCAGTACTTC. It encodes CASSGPGTGKYEQYF. Based on the CDR3 plus reference TRBV5-1 and TRBJ2-7, the full variable domain is KAGVTQTPRYLIKTRGQQVTLSCSPISGHRSVSWYQQTPGQGLQFLFEYFSETQRNKGNFPGRFSGRQFSNSRSEMNVSTLELGDSALYLCASSGPGTGKYEQYFGPGTRLTVT.

The chain combines TRBV18 with TRBJ2-1; 9 bases line up with TRBD1. From germline, CDR1 is KGHSH and CDR2 LQKENI. The CDR3 has 15 amino acids. V shed 6 bases, J shed 4 bases, and the junction held 7 bases outside the gene matches. This chain's CDR3 is CASSRQGGQYNEQFF. CDR3 coding DNA: TGTGCCAGCTCTCGACAGGGGGGACAGTACAATGAGCAGTTCTTC.

The rearrangement joins TRBV4-2 to TRBJ2-1; 8 positions match TRBD2. This CDR3 comprises 16 residues. Germline CDR1 is LGHNA and CDR2 is YNFKEQ. The V and J ends lost 3 bases and 4 bases, in that order; junction bases with no gene match: 8. CDR3 nucleotides: TGTGCCAGCAGCCACCAACTAGCGGCCCTTTACAATGAGCAGTTCTTC. This encodes CASSHQLAALYNEQFF.